This T cell receptor (beta chain) originates from a study of regulatory T cells in long-lasting Graves disease. The study's findings and limits: Not thyroid tissue but only peripheral blood was studied. Favored gene segments in persistent disease were TRBV28, TRBJ1-2 and TRBJ2-5. Persistent patients had more shared public clonotypes (around 2,500) than new patients (around 1,000).

Relying on iRepertoire HTBI primers and Arm-PCR of CDR3 regions, the team built TCR beta libraries. TCRdb used MiXCR to reprocess the multiplex PCR reads, holding one entry per CDR3 protein. Of 240,000 or so distinct CDR3 sequences listed, 20% to 25% are singletons. V was pared by 0 bases and J by 0 bases, with 1 base of the junction left unmatched. CDR1 and CDR2 from the germline V gene are DFQATT and SNEGSKA (reference sequence). The CDR3 runs 14 residues. This clonotype was observed many times. Its antigen is unidentified. Sample time point: newly diagnosed GD, antithyroid drugs for less than 3 months. From RNA extracted from PBMCs, the TCR library was made. The patient group derived from an endocrinology department in Xi'an, China.

The genes are TRBV20-1 and TRBJ2-7, with 8 bases identical to TRBD2. The sequence was obtained from a female donor with Graves disease. Sequenced material: peripheral blood mononuclear cells (PBMCs), taken at new diagnosis, from a patient treated with antithyroid drugs. Here the CDR3 DNA reads TGCAGTGCTAGAGATCGGGGGGGCTCCTACGAGCAGTACTTC. It is translated as CSARDRGGSYEQYF.